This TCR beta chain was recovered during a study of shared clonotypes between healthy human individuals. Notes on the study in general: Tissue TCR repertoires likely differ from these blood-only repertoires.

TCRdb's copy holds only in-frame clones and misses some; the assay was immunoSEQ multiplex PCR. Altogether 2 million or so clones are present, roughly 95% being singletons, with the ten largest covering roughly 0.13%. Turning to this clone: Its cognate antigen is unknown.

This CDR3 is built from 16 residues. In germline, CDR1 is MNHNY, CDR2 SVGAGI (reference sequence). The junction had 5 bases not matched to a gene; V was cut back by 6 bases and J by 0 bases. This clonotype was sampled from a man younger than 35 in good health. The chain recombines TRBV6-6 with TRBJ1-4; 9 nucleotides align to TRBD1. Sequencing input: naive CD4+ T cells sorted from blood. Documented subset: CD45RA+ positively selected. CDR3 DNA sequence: TGTGCCAGCAGACCCGGACAGGGGACAACTAATGAAAAACTGTTTTTT. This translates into CASRPGQGTTNEKLFF.